This is a list of T cell receptor beta chains from one sample in a study of OX40 agonist ivuxolimab in advanced cancers. The assay was immunoSEQ multiplex PCR, and TCRdb's table has in-frame clones only and misses some. The sample lists some 100,000 clones; approximately 84% were seen once. The sample consisted of CD4+ or CD8+ T cells sorted from blood, taken in a trial of the OX40 agonist ivuxolimab. The receptors derive from an adult with an advanced solid tumor such as melanoma, head and neck, liver or kidney cancer. Each CDR3 is given with its conserved first and last residue. A D gene is named only where the DNA matches it firmly. Rows may omit the clone size; those that give it use once, few, many or a size class.

j_call | d_call | v_call | clone_size | cdr3_nt | cdr3_aa
TRBJ1-6 | . | TRBV6-1 | . | TGTGCCAGCAGTGATTCCGGGTTCCCCCTCCACTTT | CASSDSGFPLHF
TRBJ1-1 | . | TRBV28 | . | TGTGCCAGCACCACGTTTGGTAGGGACACTGAAGCTTTCTTT | CASTTFGRDTEAFF
TRBJ2-3 | TRBD2 | TRBV30 | . | TGTGCCTGGAGTCAAACTAGCGGGAGAACAGATACGCAGTATTTT | CAWSQTSGRTDTQYF
TRBJ2-1 | TRBD2 | TRBV14 | few | TGTGCCAGCAGCCAAGCGGGACGGGAGGGCCTAAATGAGCAGTTCTTC | CASSQAGREGLNEQFF
TRBJ2-2 | . | TRBV10-3 | . | TGTGCCATTAGGGACGCCAACACCGGGGAGCTGTTTTTT | CAIRDANTGELFF
TRBJ2-5 | . | TRBV6-4 | . | TGTGCCAGCAATAAAGCCGGGACCGAAGGGACCCAGTACTTC | CASNKAGTEGTQYF
TRBJ2-7 | TRBD1 | TRBV2 | . | TGTGCCAGCAGTGTTCTTGGGACAGGGGGATACGAGCAGTACTTC | CASSVLGTGGYEQYF
TRBJ2-3 | TRBD2 | TRBV10-3 | . | TGTGCCACGAGGGGTGGACTAGCGGGCGGCACAGATACGCAGTATTTT | CATRGGLAGGTDTQYF
TRBJ2-5 | TRBD1 | TRBV6-1 | . | TGTGCCAGCAGTGCGGACAGGATGGGAGAGACCCAGTACTTC | CASSADRMGETQYF
TRBJ2-7 | . | TRBV11-2 | . | TGTGCCAGCAGCTTAGATCTAGGCGCGGCCTACGAGCAGTACTTC | CASSLDLGAAYEQYF
TRBJ1-5 | . | TRBV18 | . | TGTGCCAGCTCATTTACAGGGTTAAGCAATCAGCCCCAGCATTTT | CASSFTGLSNQPQHF
TRBJ1-1 | . | TRBV19 | . | TGTGCCAGCTCGGACGGTATGAACACTGAAGCTTTCTTT | CASSDGMNTEAFF
TRBJ1-1 | . | TRBV5-1 | . | TGCGCCAGCAGCTTGGAGGGGAAGGGGACTGAAGCTTTCTTT | CASSLEGKGTEAFF
TRBJ2-1 | . | TRBV18 | once | TGTGCCAGCTCACGTATACCAGCTTACAATGAGCAGTTCTTC | CASSRIPAYNEQFF
TRBJ2-3 | . | TRBV5-1 | . | TGCGCCAGCAGCGTCCAGGGTTCAGATACGCAGTATTTT | CASSVQGSDTQYF
TRBJ2-2 | TRBD2 | TRBV5-4 | . | TGTGCCAGCAGCTCCCCGGCAGCGGGAGGAAACACCGGGGAGCTGTTTTTT | CASSSPAAGGNTGELFF
TRBJ1-4 | TRBD1 | TRBV7-2 | . | TGTGCCAGCAGCTCCACAGGGGGACATGGCGAAAAACTGTTTTTT | CASSSTGGHGEKLFF
TRBJ2-6 | . | TRBV7-9 | . | TGTGCCAGCAGCCCGCCGGGACGATCTAGCTCTGGGGCCAACGTCCTGACTTTC | CASSPPGRSSSGANVLTF
TRBJ1-3 | TRBD1 | TRBV18 | . | TGTGCCAGCTCACCACGGGACAGGGGAGCCCTCTCTGGAAACACCATATATTTT | CASSPRDRGALSGNTIYF
TRBJ1-1 | . | TRBV14 | . | TGTGCCAGCAGCCCTCAGAACACTGAAGCTTTCTTT | CASSPQNTEAFF
TRBJ1-2 | . | TRBV7-2 | . | TGTGCCAGCAGCTTAGAGGACAGTGGCTACACCTTC | CASSLEDSGYTF
TRBJ2-1 | TRBD2 | TRBV10-3 | . | TGTGCCATCAGTGCGACCCTACAGGGTTTTAGCGGGAGGTCCCTCAATGAGCAGTTCTTC | CAISATLQGFSGRSLNEQFF